This T cell receptor beta chain was identified during a study of cytomegalovirus exposure and HLA in healthy donors. Study-wide background: A subsequent analysis stated that the 120 or so validation repertoires were run on the same platform as the 550 to 750 first-cohort repertoires.

Donors were drawn from the roughly 120-subject validation cohort, separate from the approximately 680-subject first cohort. The method was immunoSEQ multiplex PCR; TCRdb's version includes in-frame clones alone and lacks a portion of them. In the table there are fewer than 70,000 clones, 85% to 95% of which are singletons. Concerning this clone: Its antigen is undetermined.

This CDR3 is 17 amino acids long. Per the germline V gene, CDR1 is GTSNPN and CDR2 is SVGIG (reference sequence). Trimming took 3 bases from V and 0 from J; bases not matched to a gene: 9. Findings and limits, study-wide: As was reported, the classifier diagnosed cytomegalovirus status with high specificity and sensitivity. The listing of roughly 160 TCR beta chains classed them as cytomegalovirus-associated.

The sequence was collected from a woman aged 18-35 years in good health and CMV-seropositive. Sequenced material: PBMCs. The chain joins TRBV30 to TRBJ1-5, with 9 bases identical to TRBD1. CDR3 bases: TGTGCCTGGAGAAGCCGGGACAGGGCTTATAGCAATCAGCCCCAGCATTTT. Amino acids: CAWRSRDRAYSNQPQHF.